Detailed here is one T cell receptor (beta chain). Its antigen is as yet unknown. The sample belongs to a study of cytomegalovirus exposure and HLA in healthy donors. Study-level results: The majority of CMV-associated TCR beta chains were reported as apparently HLA-restricted in a later analysis.

The PCR used 60 Vbeta and 13 Jbeta primers. Assay: immunoSEQ multiplex PCR; the TCRdb copy retains only in-frame clones and omits some. The sample has around 150,000 clones; approximately 82% are singletons. V lost 3 bases, J lost 0 bases, and 7 bases stayed unmatched. CDR1 and CDR2 from the germline V gene are LGHNA and YSLEER. The CDR3 has 18 residues. This chain uses TRBV4-3 with TRBJ2-1; TRBD2 matches at 11 bases. This clonotype was sampled from a male donor in good health and CMV-seronegative. The source material was PBMCs. For the CDR3, the DNA is TGCGCCAGCAGCCAGGGGACTAGCGGACTCAACTCCTACAATGAGCAGTTCTTC. Amino acids: CASSQGTSGLNSYNEQFF.